The 15 T cell receptor beta chains below all came from one sample that was sequenced in a study of blood T cell repertoires in COVID-19. The assay was immunoSEQ multiplex PCR, and TCRdb's table has in-frame clones only and misses some. The sample yields approximately 220,000 clones, about 83% seen once. Sequencing used peripheral blood. The receptors were gathered from a woman aged 40 to 55 with active or convalescent COVID-19.

DNA of the CDR3: TGTGCCAGTAGTGGGACAGGGTATGGCACTGAAGCTTTCTTT. Protein sequence: CASSGTGYGTEAFF. The rearrangement uses TRBV19 and TRBJ1-1, with TRBD1 identical over 9 bases. The length of the CDR3 is 14 residues. The J segment lost 4 bases and the V segment lost 5 bases, leaving 5 bases of the junction unmatched. The germline gives CDR1 LNHDA, CDR2 SQIVND (reference sequence).

This clone showed up just a few times. The V call is TRBV7-2, the J call TRBJ1-4; 9 nucleotides match TRBD1. The CDR3 is made up of 15 amino acids. V was pared by 1 base and J by 4 bases, with 1 base of the junction left unmatched. Looked up from germline, CDR1 is SGHTA and CDR2 is FQGNSA. The CDR3, as DNA: TGTGCCAGCAGCTTAGGGGACAGGGATAATGAAAAACTGTTTTTT. This sequence encodes CASSLGDRDNEKLFF.

The chain recombines TRBV2 with TRBJ1-1; 7 bases agree with TRBD1. With V trimmed by 5 bases and J by 4 bases, 1 base remained unmatched. The CDR3 totals 12 residues. CDR1 and CDR2 (germline): SNHLY, FYNNEI. The CDR3 DNA reads as TGTGCCAGCAGTCAGGGGGGCACTGAAGCTTTCTTT. Translated, it gives CASSQGGTEAFF. The variable domain in full, completed from reference TRBV2 and TRBJ1-1, reads EPEVTQTPSHQVTQMGQEVILRCVPISNHLYFYWYRQILGQKVEFLVSFYNNEISEKSEIFDDQFSVERPDGSNFTLKIRSTKLEDSAMYFCASSQGGTEAFFGQGTRLTVV.

CDR3 in DNA: TGTGCCAGCACCGGGTCACCGCCCTACGAGCAGTACTTC. Protein: CASTGSPPYEQYF. The chain links TRBV7-6 to TRBJ2-7; D is unclear. There are 13 residues in the CDR3. V shed 7 bases and J shed 2 bases, with 12 bases lying between them. Per germline, CDR1 SGHVS and CDR2 FNYEAQ.

The chain has TRBV15 and TRBJ1-4, with 10 bases fitting TRBD1. CDR1 LNHNV and CDR2 YYDKDF come from the germline V gene (reference sequence). V shed 1 base, J shed 8 bases, and the junction held 7 bases outside the gene matches. This CDR3 region has 16 residues. The CDR3 reads CATSRGSTGGVEKLFF. The DNA for the CDR3 is TGTGCCACCAGCAGAGGATCGACAGGGGGCGTAGAAAAACTGTTTTTT.

The chain has TRBV5-1 and TRBJ1-4; D gene unclear. The germline V gene has CDR1 SGHRS and CDR2 YFSETQ. V lost 2 bases to trimming and J lost 4 bases, with 9 bases between them. The CDR3 spans 14 residues. The CDR3 spells CASSLGGSNEKLFF. In DNA form, the CDR3 reads TGCGCCAGCAGCTTAGGAGGGAGTAATGAAAAACTGTTTTTT.

This chain uses TRBV11-3 with TRBJ2-7; D perhaps matches TRBD1 (5 bases). V shed 6 bases and J shed 2 bases, with 14 bases lying between them. The CDR3 contains 14 residues. Germline lookup yields CDR1 SGHNT and CDR2 YENEEA. The CDR3 reads CASRVKGATYEQYF. CDR3 coding DNA: TGTGCCAGCAGAGTTAAAGGGGCGACCTACGAGCAGTACTTC.

The chain uses TRBV30 and TRBJ2-3; D ambiguous. The CDR3 runs 12 residues. Trimming took 0 bases from V and 4 from J, leaving 5 bases between them. Germline V lookup: CDR1 GTSNPN, CDR2 SVGIG (reference sequence). CDR3 residues: CAWSVSADTQYF. Written as DNA, the CDR3 is TGTGCCTGGAGTGTGTCCGCAGATACGCAGTATTTT.

This clone was seen just once. The rearrangement joins TRBV4-2 to TRBJ1-2; no clear D. The germline CDR1 and CDR2 sequences are LGHNA and YNFKEQ. The V gene lost 0 bases and the J gene lost 7 bases, with 18 bases spanning the gap. CDR3 length: 16 amino acids. The CDR3 loop reads CASSQDFAATPGGYTF. DNA of the CDR3: TGTGCCAGCAGCCAAGATTTTGCGGCCACTCCTGGTGGCTACACCTTC.

The chain is built from TRBV13 and TRBJ2-2; unclear D gene. V gave up 0 bases and J gave up 5 bases, with 4 bases separating them. Per the germline V gene, CDR1 is PRHDT and CDR2 is FYEKMQ (reference sequence). The CDR3 contains 13 residues. The CDR3 DNA reads TGTGCCAGCAGCTTAGGCGGGACCGGGGAGCTGTTTTTT. Translation: CASSLGGTGELFF.

The chain has TRBV19 and TRBJ1-3; 9 nucleotides agree with TRBD1. Germline CDR1 and CDR2: LNHDA and SQIVND (reference sequence). CDR3 length: 16 residues. The V and J ends lost 6 bases and 5 bases, in that order; junction bases with no gene match: 11. The CDR3 here is CASRHPRDRARNTIYF. The CDR3 DNA sequence: TGTGCCAGTAGGCACCCCCGGGACAGGGCCCGAAACACCATATATTTT.

This chain links TRBV12-3 or TRBV12-4 with TRBJ1-1, with TRBD1 matching over 7 bases. The V segment lost 8 bases and the J segment 1 base; nucleotides outside the gene matches: 4. This CDR3 region has 13 residues. CDR3 bases: TGTGCCAGCTACAGGGGAACGAACACTGAAGCTTTCTTT. It codes for CASYRGTNTEAFF.

The chain employs TRBV6-5 and TRBJ1-1; D is possibly TRBD1 (5 bases). Germline V gene lookup returns CDR1 MNHEY and CDR2 SVGAGI. The CDR3 covers 14 residues. Trimming stripped 7 bases from V and 11 bases from J, with 23 bases between. CDR3 bases: TGTGCCAGCATCCAAGGGGAGGGTACGGCGGAGGCTTTCTTT. Its translation: CASIQGEGTAEAFF.

The genes are TRBV19 and TRBJ2-7; 7 bases are a match to TRBD1. J lost 4 bases, V lost 3 bases, and 6 bases had no gene match. Germline V gives CDR1 LNHDA, CDR2 SQIVND (reference sequence). This CDR3 has 14 amino acids. The CDR3 sequence is CASSIIQGEYEQYF. CDR3 in DNA: TGTGCCAGTAGTATCATCCAGGGGGAGTACGAGCAGTACTTC.

As regards this clone: At one end, the junction sequence differs from germline, possibly due to a read error. This chain joins TRBV5-1 and TRBJ2-1; 7 bases agree with TRBD1. CDR1 and CDR2 from the germline V gene are SGHRS and YFSETQ. The CDR3 loop spans 17 amino acids. The CDR3 sequence is CASTLTGRYSSYNEQFF. CDR3 nucleotide sequence: TGCGCCAGCACCTTGACAGGGCGGTATAGCTCCTACAATGAGCAGTTCTTC.